The 10 T cell receptor beta chains reported below all come from one sample, sequenced in a study of shared clonotypes between healthy human individuals. Profiled with immunoSEQ multiplex PCR; TCRdb holds only in-frame clones, not every one. The data hold about 2.4 million clones, with over 85% observed a single time. The specimen was naive CD4+ T cells from PBMCs. The subset was: CD45RA+ positively selected. The receptors stem from a man between 18 and 29 years old in good health. Some clones in this sample may be carry-over from other donors' samples.

The chain joins TRBV30 to TRBJ2-4, with D possibly matching TRBD2 (6 bases). V was trimmed by 0 bases and J by 1 base, leaving 19 bases between them. The germline gives CDR1 GTSNPN, CDR2 SVGIG (reference sequence). The CDR3 extends over 18 amino acids. CDR3 loop: CAWSVPPGAGRAKNIQYF. CDR3 nucleotide sequence: TGTGCCTGGAGTGTACCCCCGGGTGCGGGGAGGGCCAAAAACATTCAGTACTTC.

The chain employs TRBV5-6 and TRBJ1-5, with D possibly being TRBD1 (5 bases). Germline V CDR1 and CDR2: SGHDT, YYEEEE. The CDR3 runs 15 residues. Trimming left V 5 bases short and J 0 bases short, with 12 bases between. CDR3 sequence reads: CASSSRGNSNQPQHF. The CDR3 DNA reads TGTGCCAGCAGTTCACGGGGGAATAGCAATCAGCCCCAGCATTTT.

A note on this clone: The sample has other DNA sequences that encode this CDR3 too. The V and J genes are TRBV5-1 and TRBJ2-3; D perhaps matches TRBD1 (5 bases). Germline V gives CDR1 SGHRS, CDR2 YFSETQ. With 1 base removed from V and 2 bases from J, the gap between germline ends came to 8 bases. This CDR3 contains 14 residues. CDR3 sequence: CASSLSQDTDTQYF. Written as DNA, the CDR3 is TGCGCCAGCAGCTTGTCACAGGACACAGATACGCAGTATTTT.

This chain uses TRBV6-5 with TRBJ1-2, with D hard to call. Trimming cost V 8 bases and J 6 bases, with 10 bases left between them. The CDR3 length is 11 residues. The V gene's germline CDR1 is MNHEY and CDR2 SVGAGI. CDR3 nucleotides: TGTGCCAGCTCCCCGTACAATGGCTACACCTTC. Protein sequence: CASSPYNGYTF.

The chain couples TRBV5-1 to TRBJ2-7; weak D call: TRBD2 (5 bases). CDR3 length equals 14 residues. CDR1 is SGHRS, CDR2 YFSETQ, per germline. V lost 3 bases, J lost 5 bases, and 15 bases lay in between. CDR3 bases: TGCGCCAGCAGCTCACAATGGACCGGGAACGAGCAGTACTTC. Amino acids: CASSSQWTGNEQYF.

The chain recombines TRBV5-1 with TRBJ2-1; D is possibly TRBD1 (6 bases). Germline V gene data show CDR1 as SGHRS and CDR2 as YFSETQ. The CDR3 has 17 residues. The V end lost 2 bases, the J end lost 1 base, and 16 bases lay between the germline ends. CDR3 region: CASSLITGSLSYNEQFF. In DNA form, the CDR3 reads TGCGCCAGCAGCTTAATAACAGGGTCCCTTTCCTACAATGAGCAGTTCTTC.

This sequence joins TRBV6-6 and TRBJ1-2; 10 bases are a match to TRBD1. CDR3 length: 16 amino acids. J lost 4 bases, V lost 5 bases, and 10 bases had no gene match. Germline CDR1 and CDR2: MNHNY and SVGAGI (reference sequence). The CDR3 DNA sequence: TGTGCCAGCAGTGGGTTGACAGGGGGCGTTTCCTATGGCTACACCTTC. This encodes CASSGLTGGVSYGYTF.

This rearrangement joins TRBV6-1 to TRBJ1-2; D perhaps matches TRBD1 (6 bases). V lost 8 bases and J 8 bases, leaving 12 bases between the germline ends. Germline assignment: CDR1 MNHNS and CDR2 SASEGT. The CDR3 totals 11 residues. CDR3 in amino acids: CASATGSGYTF. DNA of the CDR3: TGTGCCAGCGCTACAGGGTCCGGCTACACCTTC.

The gene calls are TRBV2 and TRBJ2-7, with D hard to call. The V and J ends lost 6 bases and 4 bases respectively, with 19 bases between them. The CDR3 runs to 15 residues. Germline lookup yields CDR1 SNHLY and CDR2 FYNNEI. The CDR3 reads CASSPLDGRLYEQYF. The DNA for the CDR3 is TGTGCCAGCAGCCCCCTGGACGGAAGGCTGTACGAGCAGTACTTC.

The V and J genes are TRBV4-2 and TRBJ2-6, with 7 bases aligning to TRBD1. J was trimmed by 2 bases and V by 4 bases; bases with no gene match: 5. Germline V lookup: CDR1 LGHNA, CDR2 YNFKEQ. CDR3 length: 16 residues. This CDR3 reads CASSPTDRAGANVLTF. The CDR3 bases are TGTGCCAGCAGCCCAACCGACAGGGCTGGGGCCAACGTCCTGACTTTC.